This TCR beta chain originates from a study of regulatory T cells in long-lasting Graves disease. This clonotype was counted a few times. A far larger clone is one base from this, pointing to a likely read error. Time point of the sample: newly diagnosed GD, antithyroid drugs for less than 3 months. Construction of the TCR library relied on RNA isolated from PBMCs. Diagnoses of Graves' disease were made by American Thyroid Association guidelines. Germline V gene lookup returns CDR1 SNHLY and CDR2 FYNNEI. V dropped 6 bases and J dropped 2 bases, with 5 bases sitting between them. The CDR3 covers 11 residues. Both iRepertoire HTBI primers and Arm-PCR of CDR3 regions were used to build the TCR beta libraries. One entry per CDR3 protein results from TCRdb running MiXCR on the multiplex PCR reads. The sample has 530,000 or so distinct CDR3 sequences, approximately 15% seen once. The same specimen was also included in a second study, on T cells in Graves' hyperthyroidism and ophthalmopathy.

The sequence was collected from a man aged 25-45 years with Graves disease. The chain carries TRBV2 and TRBJ2-7, with D unresolved. The sample here was peripheral blood mononuclear cells (PBMCs), taken at new diagnosis, from a patient treated with antithyroid drugs. CDR3 sequence (DNA): TGTGCCAGCAGGCGGACCTACGAGCAGTACTTC. Protein sequence: CASRRTYEQYF.